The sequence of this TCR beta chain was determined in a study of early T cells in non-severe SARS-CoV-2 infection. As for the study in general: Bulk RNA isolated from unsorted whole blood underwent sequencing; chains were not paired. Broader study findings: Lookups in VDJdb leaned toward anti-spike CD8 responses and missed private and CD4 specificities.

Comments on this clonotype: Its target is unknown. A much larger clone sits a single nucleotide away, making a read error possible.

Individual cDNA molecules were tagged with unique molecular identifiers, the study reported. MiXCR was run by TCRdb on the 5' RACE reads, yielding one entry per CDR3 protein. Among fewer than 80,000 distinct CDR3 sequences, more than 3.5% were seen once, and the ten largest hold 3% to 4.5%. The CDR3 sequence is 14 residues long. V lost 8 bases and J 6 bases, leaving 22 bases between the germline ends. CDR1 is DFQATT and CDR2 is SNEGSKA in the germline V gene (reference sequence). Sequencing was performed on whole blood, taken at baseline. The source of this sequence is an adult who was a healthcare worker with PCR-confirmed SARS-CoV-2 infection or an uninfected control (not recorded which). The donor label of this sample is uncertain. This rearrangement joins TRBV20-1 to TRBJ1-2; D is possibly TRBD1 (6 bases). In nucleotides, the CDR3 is TGCAGTCCTTCTCGGACAGACTTACTGGATGGCTACACCTTC. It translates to CSPSRTDLLDGYTF.